This TCR beta chain appears in the sequencing data of a study of CD8 T cells in ankylosing spondylitis. This clonotype was counted ten times or more. Its antigen is not known. Broader study findings: Disease-linked clones were reportedly significantly enriched in matched ankylosing spondylitis synovial fluid. What appeared characteristic of ankylosing spondylitis blood was a TCR beta motif of seven to nine highly homologous variants. In peripheral blood, disease-linked CD8+ clones occurred at relatively low frequencies.

This CDR3 is 15 amino acids long. Germline lookup yields CDR1 DFQATT and CDR2 SNEGSKA (reference sequence). V was pared by 3 bases and J by 1 base, with 13 bases between. Each TCR beta library was made by quantitative 5'-RACE that incorporated molecular barcodes. TCRdb reprocessed the 5' RACE reads via MiXCR and lists one record per CDR3 protein. Among 200,000 to 300,000 distinct CDR3 sequences listed, around 7.8% were seen once. The sequencing input was blood, either unsorted or a sorted T cell fraction (not recorded which). The origin of this receptor is a male donor with ankylosing spondylitis or in good health (not recorded which). The chain links TRBV20-1 to TRBJ1-5; no clear D. The chain's CDR3 is CSARALEASNQPQHF. As DNA, the CDR3 is TGCAGTGCTAGGGCCCTTGAGGCAAGCAATCAGCCCCAGCATTTT.